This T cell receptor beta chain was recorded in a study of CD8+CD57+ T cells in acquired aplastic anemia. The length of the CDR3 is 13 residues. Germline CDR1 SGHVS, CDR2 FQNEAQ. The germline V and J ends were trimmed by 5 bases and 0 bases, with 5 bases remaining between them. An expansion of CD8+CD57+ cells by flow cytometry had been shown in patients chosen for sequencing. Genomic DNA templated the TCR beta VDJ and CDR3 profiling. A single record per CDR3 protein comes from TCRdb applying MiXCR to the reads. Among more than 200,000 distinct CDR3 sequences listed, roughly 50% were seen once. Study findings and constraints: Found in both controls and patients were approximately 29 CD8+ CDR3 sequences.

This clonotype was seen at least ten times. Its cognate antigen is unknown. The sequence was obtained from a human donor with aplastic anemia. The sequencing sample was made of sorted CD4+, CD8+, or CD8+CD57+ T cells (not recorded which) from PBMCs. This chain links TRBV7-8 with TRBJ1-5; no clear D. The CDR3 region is CASSLFSNQPQHF. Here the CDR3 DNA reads TGTGCCAGCAGCCTCTTTAGCAATCAGCCCCAGCATTTT.